This T cell receptor beta chain was obtained from a study of technical replicates of blood from several donors. Sequencing was performed with immunoSEQ multiplex PCR; in TCRdb, only in-frame clones are kept and a portion is missing. The sample lists about 97,000 clones; 96% were seen once. This CDR3 region has 15 residues. In germline, CDR1 is MNHEY, CDR2 SVGAGI. The trim removed 5 bases at V and 2 bases at J, leaving 7 bases unmatched. Sequencing used T cells isolated from PBMCs. This receptor was obtained from a human donor in good health. V gene TRBV6-5 combines with J gene TRBJ2-7, with 9 bases lining up with TRBD1. CDR3 coding DNA: TGTGCCAGCAGTAGGACAGGGGACCTACCCTACGAGCAGTACTTC. It is translated as CASSRTGDLPYEQYF.